A selection of T cell receptor beta chains follows, all from one sample in a study of T cells in localized non-small cell lung cancer. The method was immunoSEQ multiplex PCR; TCRdb's version includes in-frame clones alone and lacks a portion of them. Altogether over 45,000 clones are present, around 84% being singletons, with the ten largest covering approximately 16%. The sequencing here drew on PBMCs, taken before any cancer treatment. Source of these receptors: a female donor with stage II lung adenocarcinoma. Both conserved end residues are part of each CDR3. D genes are given only for firm matches. Clone size is not always given. Where it is, it says once, few, many or a class for expanded clones.

D gene	clone size	V gene	J gene	CDR3 DNA	CDR3 protein
.	.	TRBV6-1	TRBJ1-2	TGTGCCAGCAGTGAAGCGCGTTCTAACTATGGCTACACCTTC	CASSEARSNYGYTF
TRBD1	few	TRBV19	TRBJ2-3	TGTGCCAGTAGTCCCCCTACCCGGGACAGGGGCATTTTGAATCCATTGGATACGCAGTATTTT	CASSPPTRDRGILNPLDTQYF
.	.	TRBV6-5	TRBJ1-2	TGTGCCAGCAGTGGCTACAGGGTTGACTATGGCTACACCTTC	CASSGYRVDYGYTF
TRBD2	.	TRBV30	TRBJ2-7	TGTGCCTGGACCAAAGCATTCGGGACTAGCGGCTCCTACGAGCAGTACTTC	CAWTKAFGTSGSYEQYF
.	.	TRBV9	TRBJ2-1	TGTGCCAGCAGCGTAGCGGGGGCAGATGGGGATGAGCAGTTCTTC	CASSVAGADGDEQFF
TRBD2	few	TRBV27	TRBJ2-1	TGTGCCAGCAGTTCCCGCACTAGCGGGGGGATCTGTGAGCAGTTCTTC	CASSSRTSGGICEQFF
.	.	TRBV11-2	TRBJ2-7	TGTGCCAGCAGCCCGGACATCTCGGGGAGCTACGAGCAGTACTTC	CASSPDISGSYEQYF
TRBD2	.	TRBV2	TRBJ2-1	TGTGCCAGCAGTGGTGGGGGGGGCTACAATGAGCAGTTCTTC	CASSGGGGYNEQFF
TRBD2	once	TRBV14	TRBJ2-1	TGTGCCAGCAGCCAAAGGCCTAGCGGGGGCAGTGAGCAGTTCTTC	CASSQRPSGGSEQFF
TRBD2	.	TRBV5-1	TRBJ2-2	TGCGCCAGCAGCTTACGGCTAGCGGGGGTCCTGAACACCGGGGAGCTGTTTTTT	CASSLRLAGVLNTGELFF
.	few	TRBV5-6	TRBJ1-6	TGTGCCAGCAGCTGGACCAGTTCACCCCTCCACTTT	CASSWTSSPLHF
.	once	TRBV2	TRBJ1-2	TGTGCCAGCTACGGGGGCGGTGGCTACACCTTC	CASYGGGGYTF
TRBD1	.	TRBV4-1	TRBJ2-7	TGCGCCAGCAGCCAAGATCAGTATGTAGACAGGGCAAACGAGCAGTACTTC	CASSQDQYVDRANEQYF
TRBD2	.	TRBV9	TRBJ2-1	TGTGCCAGCAGCGCAGTGAGCGGGGGAACGTATGAGCAGTTCTTC	CASSAVSGGTYEQFF
TRBD1	.	TRBV19	TRBJ2-5	TGTGCCAGTAGTCCCCGGACAGGGGAAGAGACCCAGTACTTC	CASSPRTGEETQYF
.	.	TRBV5-4	TRBJ1-3	TGTGCCAGCAGCTTGGGATCAGGGCAGAATGGAGACACCATATATTTT	CASSLGSGQNGDTIYF
.	.	TRBV5-1	TRBJ1-2	TGCGCCAGCAGCCCTGGATCCCACGGCTACACCTTC	CASSPGSHGYTF
.	.	TRBV4-1	TRBJ2-3	TGCGCCAGCAGCCATGCGCCCATCGACAGGTCAAAGACAGATACGCAGTATTTT	CASSHAPIDRSKTDTQYF
TRBD1	.	TRBV2	TRBJ1-5	TGTGCCAGCAACAGGGGGACCTTAGGCAATCAGCCCCAGCATTTT	CASNRGTLGNQPQHF
.	.	TRBV30	TRBJ1-1	TGTGCCTGGAGTGTAGGGGGTTGGAACACTGAAGCTTTCTTT	CAWSVGGWNTEAFF
.	.	TRBV7-6	TRBJ1-3	TGTGCCAGCAGCTCCTACGACAGCTCTGGAAACACCATATATTTT	CASSSYDSSGNTIYF
.	.	TRBV27	TRBJ2-5	TGTGCCAGCAGTTTAGTCACAGGAAGAGAGACCCAGTACTTC	CASSLVTGRETQYF
TRBD2	few	TRBV10-1	TRBJ2-3	TGCGCCAGCAGTGAGCGGGGGGGCCTCACAGATACGCAGTATTTT	CASSERGGLTDTQYF
.	few	TRBV19	TRBJ1-5	TGTGCCAGTAGTTCCACCGGGGGTAAGCAGCCCCAGCATTTT	CASSSTGGKQPQHF
TRBD1	.	TRBV29-1	TRBJ1-1	TGCAGCGCTTGGACAGGGCCCAAAAACACTGAAGCTTTCTTT	CSAWTGPKNTEAFF
.	.	TRBV7-6	TRBJ2-7	TGTGCCAGCAGCCCCTGGGACGGGGACCTTGTCGAGCAGTACTTC	CASSPWDGDLVEQYF
.	.	TRBV27	TRBJ1-5	TGTGCCAGCAGCACAAACGGGGGTCGCAATCAGCCCCAGCATTTT	CASSTNGGRNQPQHF
.	.	TRBV30	TRBJ1-2	TGTGCCTGGAGTTCGGGATCCTCTTGGGGCTACTATGGCTACACCTTC	CAWSSGSSWGYYGYTF
.	.	TRBV9	TRBJ1-2	TGTGCCAGCAGCGTAGATTTACGGGACTATGGCTACACCTTC	CASSVDLRDYGYTF
TRBD1	few	TRBV2	TRBJ1-6	TGTGCCAGCAGCGAGGGACAGCCCGTGAGATCACCCCTCCACTTT	CASSEGQPVRSPLHF
.	few	TRBV6-1	TRBJ2-7	TGTGCCAGCAGTACTCGAGGAGGACAAGCCTACGAGCAGTACTTC	CASSTRGGQAYEQYF
.	.	TRBV5-4	TRBJ2-1	TGTGCCAGCAGCTTGTCCGGGGGCGATGAGCAGTTCTTC	CASSLSGGDEQFF
.	.	TRBV5-1	TRBJ1-1	TGCGCCAGCAATCTACAGGGTAAGGGAACTGAAGCTTTCTTT	CASNLQGKGTEAFF
TRBD1	.	TRBV19	TRBJ1-4	TGTGCCAGTAGTATCGGCGGGACAGGGAATAATGAAAAACTGTTTTTT	CASSIGGTGNNEKLFF
.	few	TRBV19	TRBJ2-2	TGTGCCAGTAGTCCGACACCCCGGGAGGAGCTGTTTTTT	CASSPTPREELFF
.	.	TRBV5-1	TRBJ2-7	TGCGCCAGCAGCTCGGGACCTTCCTACGAGCAGTACTTC	CASSSGPSYEQYF
TRBD2	few	TRBV7-9	TRBJ2-6	TGTGCCAGCAATGGGAGGGTTTCTGGGGCCAACGTCCTGACTTTC	CASNGRVSGANVLTF
TRBD1	once	TRBV27	TRBJ1-2	TGTGCCAGCAGTTTGTCGACAGGGGTTCGTGGCTACACCTTC	CASSLSTGVRGYTF
.	.	TRBV4-1	TRBJ1-3	TGCGCCAGCAGCTTAGGACAGGGAAACACCATATATTTT	CASSLGQGNTIYF
TRBD2	.	TRBV2	TRBJ2-3	TGTGCCAGCAGCGGGACTAGCGGTGCCACAGATACGCAGTATTTT	CASSGTSGATDTQYF
.	.	TRBV29-1	TRBJ1-1	TGCAGCGTTGGCCAAGCCCAGCTGAACACTGAAGCTTTCTTT	CSVGQAQLNTEAFF